This T cell receptor beta chain was recovered during a study of cytomegalovirus exposure and HLA in healthy donors. General study results and limits: Later analysis demonstrated an association between a missense DCLRE1C variant and TCR beta V- and J-gene trimming.

All the people who gave samples were healthy bone marrow donors. The count of this clone is one. What it binds is unknown. The germline CDR1 and CDR2 sequences are MGHRA and YSYEKL. CDR3 length equals 14 residues. The V gene lost 1 base and the J gene lost 7 bases, with 13 bases spanning the gap. This PCR relied on a set of 60 Vbeta primers and 13 Jbeta primers. Measured with immunoSEQ multiplex PCR; TCRdb has only the in-frame clones, and not every one. The sample shows fewer than 150,000 clones, 80% of them seen only once. The sample consisted of PBMCs. The V and J genes are TRBV4-1 and TRBJ1-2, with D possibly TRBD1 on 5 matching bases. This receptor was identified in a male donor in good health and CMV-seronegative. The DNA for the CDR3 is TGCGCCAGCAGCCAAGTAGGGGTTTCGGGTGGCTACACCTTC. This sequence encodes CASSQVGVSGGYTF.